This is a list of T cell receptor beta chains from one sample in a study of T-cell reconstitution after alpha-beta-depleted transplantation in children. One entry per CDR3 protein, called by TCRdb with MiXCR from the PCR reads. The data contain roughly 610,000 distinct CDR3 sequences, 10% of them seen just once; the ten biggest clones take up 3.5% to 5%. The starting material was PBMCs from the stem cell graft donor, obtained from the stem cell graft. Receptors were obtained from a human donor who donated a stem cell graft to a child with acute myeloid leukemia. The CDR3 runs from the conserved cysteine through the conserved F or W.

TRBJ2-1 TRBV20-1 CSAPGTTRGGNEQFF
TRBJ2-1 TRBV12-3/TRBV12-4 CASRRTKQFF
TRBJ2-3 TRBV5-1 CASSLEGTSGPLGSW
TRBJ2-7 TRBV6-1 CASTPKGSLSYEQYF
TRBJ1-1 TRBV6-9 CASSFASRVAVGTEAFF
TRBJ2-2 TRBV9 CASSAGHLNTGELFF
TRBJ2-7 TRBV20-1 CSAASVSYEQYF
TRBJ2-2 TRBV4-3 CASSQDLSTSNTGELFF
TRBJ2-1 TRBV4-3 CASSQDLRLLGGNEQFF
TRBJ1-2 TRBV28 CASSFGTGYGYTF
TRBJ2-1 TRBV20-1 CSAIIAGGRNEQFF
TRBJ2-7 TRBV20-1 CSARSNSITSFYEQYF
TRBJ1-1 TRBV14 CATKDGLNTEAFF
TRBJ2-2 TRBV20-1 CSAYHWQNTGELFF
TRBJ2-7 TRBV20-1 CSPRGQGYEQYF
TRBJ2-1 TRBV5-1 CASSLGTSGSRNEQFF
TRBJ2-3 TRBV4-2 CASSQLQTGTRGDTQYF
TRBJ1-1 TRBV29-1 CSVATFRVEVPEAFF
TRBJ2-7 TRBV27 CASSFQWRTSGNSYEQYF
TRBJ1-1 TRBV29-1 CSSEGFITEAFF
TRBJ1-6 TRBV30 CAWTDKHPLEVPLHF
TRBJ1-2 TRBV7-2 CASSPGPAQGYTF
TRBJ1-1 TRBV29-1 CSVEGQGASEAFF
TRBJ2-3 TRBV20-1 CSAPLPDTQYF
TRBJ2-5 TRBV20-1 CSAVETVTQETQYF
TRBJ2-4 TRBV12-3/TRBV12-4 CASSVGRASYF
TRBJ2-7 TRBV4-2 CASSQDKDREQYF
TRBJ2-5 TRBV29-1 CSGSNQETQYF
TRBJ1-1 TRBV2 CASSEARDTEAFF
TRBJ2-1 TRBV20-1 CSAIKPAGNNEQFF
TRBJ1-5 TRBV19 CASSTPGRGRNQPQHF
TRBJ1-5 TRBV27 CASSARSTGEINQPQHF
TRBJ2-2 TRBV7-2 CASSLKRTTGELFF
TRBJ1-1 TRBV7-9 CASSPVNAALNTEAFF
TRBJ2-1 TRBV29-1 CSVEGQGAENEQFF
TRBJ2-7 TRBV20-1 CSASAGTGSHEQYF
TRBJ2-5 TRBV4-3 CASSPPSGRAKRETQYF
TRBJ2-7 TRBV7-9 CASTRSGGYEQYF
TRBJ2-1 TRBV10-3 CAISGREANNEQFF
TRBJ2-3 TRBV7-2 CASSSRGVAGQDTQYF
TRBJ2-5 TRBV20-1 CSAAGGGPGETQYF
TRBJ1-2 TRBV4-2 CASSPGDGYCYTF
TRBJ2-3 TRBV7-2 CASSLGPQSTDTQYF
TRBJ2-7 TRBV12-3/TRBV12-4 CASSWRGDEQYF
TRBJ2-7 TRBV6-2/TRBV6-3 CASGRLADSSYEQYF
TRBJ1-1 TRBV7-2 CASSLGGVQGMNTEAFF
TRBJ2-1 TRBV20-1 CSARASGNEQFF
TRBJ2-7 TRBV20-1 CSAAWRQRGYEQYF
TRBJ1-6 TRBV3-1 CASSQVLGDSPLHF
TRBJ2-5 TRBV6-2/TRBV6-3 CASSAGWRGQETQYF
TRBJ2-1 TRBV30 CAWSAGTSTSEQFF
TRBJ2-6 TRBV5-6 CASSLEVSGANVLTF